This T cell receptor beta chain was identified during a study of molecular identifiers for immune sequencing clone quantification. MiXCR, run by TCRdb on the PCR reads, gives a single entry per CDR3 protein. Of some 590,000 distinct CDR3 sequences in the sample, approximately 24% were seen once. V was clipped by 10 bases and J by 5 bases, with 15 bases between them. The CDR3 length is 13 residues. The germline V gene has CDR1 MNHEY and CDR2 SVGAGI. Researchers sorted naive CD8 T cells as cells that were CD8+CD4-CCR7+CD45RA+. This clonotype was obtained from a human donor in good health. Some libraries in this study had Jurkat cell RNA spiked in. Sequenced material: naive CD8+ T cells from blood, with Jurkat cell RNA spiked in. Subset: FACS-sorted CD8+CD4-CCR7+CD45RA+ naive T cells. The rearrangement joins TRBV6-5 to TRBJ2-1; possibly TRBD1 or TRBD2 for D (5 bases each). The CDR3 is CAIGTETHNEQFF. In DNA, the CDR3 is TGTGCCATCGGGACGGAAACCCACAATGAGCAGTTCTTC.